This TCR beta chain was sequenced during a study of identical twins (dated by TCRdb to the mid-2010s). General notes on the study: TCR alpha and beta repertoires from monozygotic twins, unrelated adults of various ages and cord blood were deep-sequenced to test whether fetal clonotypes persist. To rule out contamination, the twin experiments were replicated at different times with different library preparation protocols. What the work shows at the level of the full study, not this receptor alone: Invariant T cells such as MAIT and iNKT could partly confound zero-insertion analyses, although diverse VJ usage argued against such confounding for most clonotypes. Compared with coincidental sharing between unrelated individuals, out-of-frame TCR alpha sequences shared between twins had an excess of sequences with low generation probability. Out-of-frame TCR alpha sharing in monozygotic twins was systematically underestimated by recombination models, whereas sharing between unrelated individuals was in agreement with the recombination models. Fewer insertions were carried by abundant cord blood beta clonotypes, a similar but weaker trend appeared in young adult naive repertoires, and no such trend appeared in memory repertoires. A weaker excess of twin sharing was found in beta out-of-frame sequences because the signal-to-noise ratio was lowered by fewer shared sequences. Because the same donors could not be followed over many years, conclusions were based on cross-sectional statistical analysis.

As encoded in the germline V gene, CDR1 is SGHTA while CDR2 is FQGNSA. The CDR3 goes from the cysteine to the phenylalanine over 15 residues. The only DNA kept is the CDR3, 45 bases in frame from the first base. Compared with germline, V lacks 5 bases and J lacks 0 bases; bases without a gene match: 4. All donors were healthy Caucasians. The twin cohort consisted of three pairs of female monozygotic twins, all aged about 18 to 29 years. Positive isolation kits from Invitrogen were used to isolate CD4+ and CD8+ T cell populations. Regarding this clonotype: Its antigen is unknown. No much larger clone exists at a distance of one base, and base qualities are not known.

The library was produced with 5' RACE. Instrument used: Illumina HiSeq 2000. Template switching introduced a universal primer binding site; the final cDNA contained a unique molecular identifier, enabling accurate counting of TCR cDNA molecules. First-strand cDNA for TCR alpha and beta chains was synthesized from specific primers in the conserved constant-segment region. Each cDNA library was double barcoded, with a SMART-Mk sample barcode plus Illumina barcodes, to control for contamination. TruSeq adapter sequences, together with Illumina sample barcodes, were added in two successive PCR steps. The Illumina HiSeq platform was used with custom primers to sequence TCR alpha and beta cDNA libraries. The original pipeline was this. Unique molecular identifiers were extracted from raw reads with MiGEC, and CDR3 positions were determined with MiXCR. Recombination models were inferred per individual with the repgenHMM and IGoR tools using an EM algorithm. The analysis of shared clonotypes was done with the tcR package in R, with sharing normalized by the product of cloneset sizes. To study raw recombination free of thymic and clonal selection effects, out-of-frame nonproductive sequences were analyzed. The public reads were reprocessed in TCRdb via fastp at Q25 and MiXCR, keeping in-frame beta chains. Each entry merges the rows of one CDR3 protein and shows their most common DNA and genes. For this entry, the V and J calls and clone size follow TCRdb and not the study's own pipeline. For this sample there are 400,000 to 550,000 distinct CDR3 sequences; more than 20% appear just once. The leading ten clones occupy 2.5% to 3.5% of the sample.

These data also formed part of another study, on T cells expressing NK-cell markers. In that second paper, the authors write: Three sorted T-cell subsets (CD3+CD56+NKG2C+, CD3+CD56+NKG2C- and CD3+CD56-NKG2C+) from fewer than 10 donors had their TCR beta-chain repertoires profiled. Of the eight sequenced donors, seven were found to be HCMV-seropositive and one was found to be HCMV-seronegative. To restrict sorting to alphabetaTCR-expressing T cells, an anti-gammadeltaTCR antibody was added in several experiments. In roughly six donors, the dominant CD3+CD56+NKG2C+ clonotypes ranked among the top 10 CD8+ clonotypes, making up about 1.0-7.0% of CD8+ T cells. Those dominant clonotypes were again the most abundant among CD3+CD56-NKG2C+ cells in several donors, at about 25-60.1%. It remained unclear whether the expanded NKG2C-expressing T cell clones were specific for HCMV antigens. The eight sequenced donors were randomly selected healthy volunteers, three men and five women. To determine HCMV serostatus, a commercial ELISA kit was used to detect HCMV-specific IgG in serum. MIGEC was used to demultiplex reads and group the reads by UMI, and MiTCR was used to assemble and quantify clonotypes. Only TCR cDNA sequences supported by at least two reads were kept to exclude erroneous sequences. The tcR package was used for downstream repertoire analysis, and clonotypes were matched across fractions by CDR3 nucleotide sequence plus V segment. VDJmatch was used to annotate antigen specificity against VDJdb, with one amino acid substitution allowed in CDR3.

The sequence was obtained from a woman aged 18-30 years in good health. Sequenced material: CD4+ T cells sorted from blood. The receptor chain draws on TRBV7-2 and TRBJ2-1; 7 bases in the junction line up with TRBD2. Read as DNA, the sequence is TGTGCCAGCAGCCCAGCGGGGAGCTCCTACAATGAGCAGTTCTTC. The translation is CASSPAGSSYNEQFF.